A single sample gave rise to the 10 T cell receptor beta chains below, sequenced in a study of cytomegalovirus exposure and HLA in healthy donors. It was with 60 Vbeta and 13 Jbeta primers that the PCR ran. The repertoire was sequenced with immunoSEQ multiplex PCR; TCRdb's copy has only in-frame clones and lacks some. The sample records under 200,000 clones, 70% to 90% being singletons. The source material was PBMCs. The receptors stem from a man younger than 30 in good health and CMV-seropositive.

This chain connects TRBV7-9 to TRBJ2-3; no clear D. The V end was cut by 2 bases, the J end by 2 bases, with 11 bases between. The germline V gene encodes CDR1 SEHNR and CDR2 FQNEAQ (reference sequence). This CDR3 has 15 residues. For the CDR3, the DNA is TGTGCCAGCAGCTTAAAGTCTAGTCACACAGATACGCAGTATTTT. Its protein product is CASSLKSSHTDTQYF.

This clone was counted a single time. CDR3 sequence: CASSVQGAPDSPLHF. Here the CDR3 DNA reads TGTGCCAGCAGCGTACAGGGGGCCCCTGATTCACCCCTCCACTTT. This chain links TRBV9 with TRBJ1-6, with 8 bases fitting TRBD1. This CDR3 has 15 residues. The trim removed 1 base at V and 8 bases at J, leaving 5 bases unmatched. Per the germline V gene, CDR1 is SGDLS and CDR2 is YYNGEE.

CDR3 in DNA: TGTGCCAGCAGCCAAGGGACGGGACAGGGAATAGTACAACCGAACACCGGGGAGCTGTTTTTT. Amino acid sequence: CASSQGTGQGIVQPNTGELFF. V is TRBV4-2 and J is TRBJ2-2; TRBD1 matches 9 bases. Unmatched junction bases numbered 15, after V lost 1 base and J lost 0 bases. CDR1 is LGHNA and CDR2 is YNFKEQ in the germline V gene. CDR3 length: 21 amino acids.

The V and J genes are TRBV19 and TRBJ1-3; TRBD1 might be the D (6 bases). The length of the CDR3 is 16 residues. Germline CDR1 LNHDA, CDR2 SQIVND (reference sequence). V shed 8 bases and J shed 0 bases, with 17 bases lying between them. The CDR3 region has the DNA TGTGCCAGTTCAGGGGCGGGTGCCCTCTCTGGAAACACCATATATTTT. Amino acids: CASSGAGALSGNTIYF.

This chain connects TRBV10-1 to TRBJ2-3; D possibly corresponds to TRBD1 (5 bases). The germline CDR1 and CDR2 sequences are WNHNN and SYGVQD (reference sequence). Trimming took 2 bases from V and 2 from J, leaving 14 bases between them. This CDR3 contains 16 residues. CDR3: CASSETLTADTDTQYF. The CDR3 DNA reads TGCGCCAGCAGTGAGACTTTGACAGCAGACACAGATACGCAGTATTTT.

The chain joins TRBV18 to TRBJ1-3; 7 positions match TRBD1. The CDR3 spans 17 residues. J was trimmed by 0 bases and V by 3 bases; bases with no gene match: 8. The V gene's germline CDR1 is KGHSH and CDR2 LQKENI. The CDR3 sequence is CASSPVSPGGSGNTIYF. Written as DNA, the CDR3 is TGTGCCAGCTCACCGGTATCCCCAGGGGGCTCTGGAAACACCATATATTTT.

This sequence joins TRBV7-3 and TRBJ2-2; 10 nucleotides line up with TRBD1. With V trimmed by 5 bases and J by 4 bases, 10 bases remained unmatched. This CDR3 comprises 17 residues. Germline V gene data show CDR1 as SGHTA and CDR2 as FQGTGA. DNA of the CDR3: TGTGCCAGCAGCAGAGGCGGGACAGGGGTCCTCACCGGGGAGCTGTTTTTT. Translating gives CASSRGGTGVLTGELFF.

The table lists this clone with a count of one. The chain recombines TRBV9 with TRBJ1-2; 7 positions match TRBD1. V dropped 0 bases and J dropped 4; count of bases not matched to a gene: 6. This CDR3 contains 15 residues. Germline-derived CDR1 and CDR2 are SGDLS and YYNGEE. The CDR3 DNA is TGTGCCAGCAGCGTAGAGGACAGGAAACCCTATGGCTACACCTTC. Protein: CASSVEDRKPYGYTF.

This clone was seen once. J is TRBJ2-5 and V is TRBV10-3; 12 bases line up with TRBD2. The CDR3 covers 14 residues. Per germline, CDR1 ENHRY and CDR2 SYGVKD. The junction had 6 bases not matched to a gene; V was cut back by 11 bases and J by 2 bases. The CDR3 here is CASRGTSGQETQYF. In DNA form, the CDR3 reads TGTGCCTCGAGGGGGACTAGCGGGCAAGAGACCCAGTACTTC.

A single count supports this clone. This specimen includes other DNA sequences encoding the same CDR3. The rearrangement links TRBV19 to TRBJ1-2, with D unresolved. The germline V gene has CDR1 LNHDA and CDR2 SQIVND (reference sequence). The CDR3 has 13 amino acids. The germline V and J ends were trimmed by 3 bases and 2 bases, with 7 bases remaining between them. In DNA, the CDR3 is TGTGCCAGTAGTATGGGCGGGAACTATGGCTACACCTTC. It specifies CASSMGGNYGYTF.